This passage covers 3 T cell receptor beta chains from one sample sequenced in a study of T cell changes during pregnancy in multiple sclerosis. Profiled with immunoSEQ multiplex PCR; TCRdb holds only in-frame clones, not every one. The repertoire consists of about 93,000 clones, with approximately 89% occurring once and the leading ten covering about 0.95%. The sequences come from peripheral blood, collected before pregnancy. The receptors originated from a female donor with multiple sclerosis, enrolled in a pregnancy study.

The chain is built from TRBV27 and TRBJ2-7, with a tentative D call TRBD1 (6 bases). The CDR3 runs 15 residues. Per germline, CDR1 MNHEY and CDR2 SMNVEV (reference sequence). Trimming removed 4 bases at V and 3 bases at J, with 16 bases between. This chain's CDR3 is CASSSPTGELYEQYF. CDR3 nucleotide sequence: TGTGCCAGCAGTTCCCCGACAGGTGAACTCTACGAGCAGTACTTC.

This clone was recorded once. The chain combines TRBV10-3 with TRBJ2-6; the match to TRBD1 covers 7 bases. The CDR3 extends over 15 amino acids. Germline values: CDR1 ENHRY, CDR2 SYGVKD. V shed 5 bases and J 3 bases; nucleotides not matched to a gene: 4. The CDR3 region has the DNA TGTGCCATCAGTACAGGGGCTGGTGGGGCCAACGTCCTGACTTTC. Translating gives CAISTGAGGANVLTF.

The CDR3 here is CASSPRTGGYNEQFF. CDR3 DNA sequence: TGTGCCAGCAGCCCAAGGACAGGCGGATACAATGAGCAGTTCTTC. This chain connects TRBV7-3 to TRBJ2-1; TRBD1 matches at 7 bases. Looked up from germline, CDR1 is SGHTA and CDR2 is FQGTGA. V was pared by 5 bases and J by 4 bases, with 8 bases of the junction left unmatched. This CDR3 has 15 amino acids.